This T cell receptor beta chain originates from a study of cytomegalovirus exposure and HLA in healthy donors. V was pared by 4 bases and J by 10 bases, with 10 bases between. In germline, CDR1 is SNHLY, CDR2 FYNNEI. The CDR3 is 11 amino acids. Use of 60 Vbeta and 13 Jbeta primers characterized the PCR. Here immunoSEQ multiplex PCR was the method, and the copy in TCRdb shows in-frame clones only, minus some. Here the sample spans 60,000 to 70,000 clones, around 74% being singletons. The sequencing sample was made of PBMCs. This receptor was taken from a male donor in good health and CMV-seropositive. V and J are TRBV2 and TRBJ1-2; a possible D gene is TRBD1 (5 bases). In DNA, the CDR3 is TGTGCCAGCAGTGTGGCAGGGCCCTACACCTTC. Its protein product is CASSVAGPYTF.